The clone carrying this TCR beta chain was observed a few times. The antigen is unknown. Trimming shortened V by 5 bases and J by 4 bases, and 17 bases separated the two germline ends. The CDR3 is 15 amino acids. In germline, CDR1 is LNHDA, CDR2 SQIVND (reference sequence). This sample stems from a study of a mutant IDH1 vaccine in newly diagnosed glioma. As for the study in general: The therapy given earlier, which was standard therapy, consisted of radiotherapy, temozolomide, or both, and most of the patients received both.

The study's findings and limits: Pseudoprogression appeared unlinked to shifts in leading peripheral T cell clonotypes.

As to time point: baseline, week 1 (first vaccination visit). The treatment: pre-vaccination baseline after standard-of-care therapy. New IDH1-mutant, ATRX-lost WHO grade 3 or 4 astrocytomas occurred in donors. Clones were read by immunoSEQ multiplex PCR, and TCRdb kept only the in-frame ones, dropping some. The sample has around 92,000 clones; 83% are singletons. The sequencing here drew on PBMCs, taken from a glioma patient treated with radiotherapy, temozolomide or both. The rearrangement joins TRBV19 to TRBJ1-1, with no clear D. This sequence originates from a woman aged 45-59 years with glioma. CDR3 residues: CASSDQGSPGTEAFF. CDR3 DNA sequence: TGTGCCAGTAGTGATCAAGGGAGTCCGGGCACTGAAGCTTTCTTT.